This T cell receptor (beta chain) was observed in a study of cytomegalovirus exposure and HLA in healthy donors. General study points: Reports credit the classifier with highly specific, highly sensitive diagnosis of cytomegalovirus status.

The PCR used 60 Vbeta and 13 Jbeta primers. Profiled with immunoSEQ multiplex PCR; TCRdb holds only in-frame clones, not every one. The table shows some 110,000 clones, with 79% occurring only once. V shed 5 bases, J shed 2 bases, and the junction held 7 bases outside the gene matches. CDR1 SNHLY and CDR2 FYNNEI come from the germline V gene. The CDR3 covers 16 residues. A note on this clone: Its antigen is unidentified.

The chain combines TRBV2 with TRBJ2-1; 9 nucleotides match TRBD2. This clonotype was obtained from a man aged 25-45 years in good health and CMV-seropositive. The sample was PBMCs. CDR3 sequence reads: CASSPVGGGAYNEQFF. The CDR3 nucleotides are TGTGCCAGCAGTCCTGTCGGCGGGGGGGCCTACAATGAGCAGTTCTTC.